The clone carrying this T cell receptor (beta chain) was counted ten times or more. What it recognizes is unknown. CDR3 length: 11 residues. Germline V lookup: CDR1 SQVTM, CDR2 ANQGSEA. The V and J ends lost 3 bases and 4 bases respectively, with 7 bases between them. The data originate from a study of T cells after yellow fever vaccination. The authors made TCR cDNA by 5'RACE template switching, adding a universal primer site and UMIs. TCRdb passed the 5' RACE reads through MiXCR, listing each CDR3 protein once. The profile covers under 300,000 distinct CDR3 sequences, with 5.5% to 8.5% appearing a single time and about 1% taken by the ten largest. General observations from the study: A large majority of primary-vaccination clones showed up again after the booster (about 96% CD4, roughly 91% CD8). The bulk population could contribute abundant contaminating clonotypes to FACS-sorted repertoires. Some clonotypes were seen in both the CD4 and the CD8 compartments. These made up a small share and likely arose from convergent recombination.

This rearrangement joins TRBV29-1 to TRBJ2-7; D is unresolved. This sample comprised CD4+ T cells sorted from PBMCs, obtained on the day of the yellow fever booster vaccination. The receptor was isolated from a man in his thirties or forties who received the YFV17D yellow fever vaccine. CDR3 in amino acids: CSVDWGYEQYF. In DNA form, the CDR3 reads TGCAGCGTTGACTGGGGATACGAGCAGTACTTC.